A single sample is the source of the 32 T cell receptor beta chains below, sequenced in a study of OX40 agonist ivuxolimab in advanced cancers. TCRdb's copy holds only in-frame clones and misses some; the assay was immunoSEQ multiplex PCR. The sample has 50,000 or so clones, 84% seen once; the top ten hold 4.6%. The source material was CD4+ or CD8+ T cells sorted from blood, sampled in a trial of the OX40 agonist ivuxolimab. The receptors stem from an adult with an advanced solid tumor such as melanoma, head and neck, liver or kidney cancer.

The chain carries TRBV19 and TRBJ1-1, with D possibly matching TRBD1 (5 bases). Germline values: CDR1 LNHDA, CDR2 SQIVND (reference sequence). There are 16 residues in the CDR3. Between the trimmed V and J ends, which lost 7 bases and 5 bases, there was a span of 23 bases. The CDR3 DNA reads as TGTGCCAGTACCCAATCCCGGGGCCCGAAGGGGACTGAAGCTTTCTTT. Amino acid sequence: CASTQSRGPKGTEAFF.

V is TRBV6-1 and J is TRBJ2-1, with D perhaps given as TRBD1 or TRBD2 (5 bases each). This CDR3 has 16 residues. Trimming took 3 bases from V and 3 from J, leaving 15 bases between them. Germline CDR1 and CDR2: MNHNS and SASEGT. The CDR3 DNA reads as TGTGCCAGCAGTGATCAGGGAATTCGGGGCTACAATGAGCAGTTCTTC. Amino acid sequence: CASSDQGIRGYNEQFF.

This clone has a handful of counts. An end of the junction does not agree with germline; a read error may underlie this. The J gene is TRBJ1-1, the V gene TRBV9, with no clear D. Germline V gives CDR1 SGDLS, CDR2 YYNGEE. The CDR3 extends over 14 amino acids. The CDR3 sequence is CASSVGGLNAEAFF. The DNA for the CDR3 is TGTGCCAGCAGCGTAGGCGGCCTGAACGCTGAAGCTTTCTTT.

The J gene is TRBJ2-1, the V gene TRBV27; unclear D gene. V dropped 3 bases and J dropped 0 bases, with 12 bases sitting between them. The CDR3 is 16 residues long. Germline CDR1 MNHEY, CDR2 SMNVEV (reference sequence). The CDR3 spells CASSLLPLSSYNEQFF. CDR3 sequence (DNA): TGTGCCAGCAGTTTGCTCCCTTTAAGCTCCTACAATGAGCAGTTCTTC.

J is TRBJ1-3 and V is TRBV5-6, with D perhaps matching TRBD1 (5 bases). This CDR3 contains 18 residues. Looked up from germline, CDR1 is SGHDT and CDR2 is YYEEEE. V lost 1 base and J lost 0, with 17 bases in between. The CDR3 is CASSLWVYRLHSGNTIYF. In DNA form, the CDR3 reads TGTGCCAGCAGCTTGTGGGTCTACAGGCTCCACTCTGGAAACACCATATATTTT.

The chain employs TRBV6-5 and TRBJ2-3; tentatively, D is TRBD2 (7 bases). The CDR3 loop spans 13 amino acids. V shed 6 bases and J shed 3 bases, with 10 bases lying between them. CDR1 and CDR2 (germline): MNHEY, SVGAGI. The CDR3 sequence is CASRGGQTDTQYF. CDR3 DNA sequence: TGTGCCAGCAGGGGGGGGCAAACAGATACGCAGTATTTT.

This chain links TRBV27 with TRBJ2-7; D not certain. This CDR3 region has 14 residues. CDR1 is MNHEY and CDR2 is SMNVEV in the germline V gene (reference sequence). V dropped 3 bases and J dropped 4 bases, with 13 bases sitting between them. The CDR3 DNA is TGTGCCAGCAGTTTGGGAAGGGTCGGTTACGAGCAGTACTTC. Its translation: CASSLGRVGYEQYF.

This clone was picked up a small number of times. The chain combines TRBV10-1 with TRBJ2-3; 9 bases are a match to TRBD1. The CDR3 has 13 residues. Trimming took 6 bases from V and 3 from J; bases not matched to a gene: 1. Germline V CDR1 and CDR2: WNHNN, SYGVQD (reference sequence). The CDR3 region has the DNA TGCGCCAGCAGCGGACAGGGGACAGATACGCAGTATTTT. This codes for CASSGQGTDTQYF.

This chain links TRBV7-9 with TRBJ2-7; the D gene is possibly TRBD1 (5 bases). The CDR3 is 14 amino acids. Trimming pared 3 bases from V and 1 base from J, leaving 10 bases between. Germline V lookup: CDR1 SEHNR, CDR2 FQNEAQ (reference sequence). The CDR3 region is CASSFTTGSYEQYF. The DNA for the CDR3 is TGTGCCAGCAGCTTTACCACAGGTTCCTACGAGCAGTACTTC.

V is TRBV19 and J is TRBJ2-5; unclear D gene. V dropped 5 bases and J dropped 0 bases, with 4 bases sitting between them. The germline V gene has CDR1 LNHDA and CDR2 SQIVND (reference sequence). The CDR3 sequence is 12 residues long. The CDR3 coding sequence is TGTGCCAGTAGTCGAGACCAAGAGACCCAGTACTTC. This codes for CASSRDQETQYF.

The chain carries TRBV5-8 and TRBJ2-5; D remains unclear. This CDR3 spans 15 amino acids. CDR1 and CDR2 from the germline V gene are SGHTS and YDEGEE. The germline V and J ends were trimmed by 1 base and 4 bases, with 14 bases remaining between them. CDR3 in DNA: TGTGCCAGCAGCTTGTTGACGGCGTACGGAGAGACCCAGTACTTC. It encodes CASSLLTAYGETQYF.

The rearrangement links TRBV5-4 to TRBJ2-2, with TRBD1 identical over 7 bases. CDR1 SGHNT and CDR2 YYREEE come from the germline V gene (reference sequence). Germline trimming cut 4 bases from V and 4 bases from J; bases unmatched to any gene: 7. The CDR3 is 15 amino acids. The CDR3 region is CASSLPGQFTGELFF. CDR3 in DNA: TGTGCCAGCAGCCTCCCGGGACAGTTCACCGGGGAGCTGTTTTTT.

This clone appeared once. This chain links TRBV4-2 with TRBJ2-2, with D unclear. The CDR3 is made up of 14 amino acids. The germline CDR1 and CDR2 sequences are LGHNA and YNFKEQ. V lost 0 bases, J lost 1 base, and 3 bases lay in between. The CDR3 bases are TGTGCCAGCAGCCAAGATCGGAACACCGGGGAGCTGTTTTTT. This sequence encodes CASSQDRNTGELFF.

The chain is built from TRBV19 and TRBJ1-2, with 8 bases matching TRBD1. Germline trimming cut 6 bases from V and 2 bases from J; bases unmatched to any gene: 5. Germline CDR1 and CDR2: LNHDA and SQIVND (reference sequence). The CDR3 has 14 residues. CDR3 in DNA: TGTGCCAGTAGGATACAGGGGGAAAACTATGGCTACACCTTC. Translating it yields CASRIQGENYGYTF.

The chain recombines TRBV7-9 with TRBJ1-3; 7 bases agree with TRBD1. The junction had 9 bases not matched to a gene; V was cut back by 1 base and J by 3 bases. The CDR3 consists of 17 residues. CDR1 is SEHNR and CDR2 is FQNEAQ in the germline V gene (reference sequence). For the CDR3, the DNA is TGTGCCAGCAGCTTAGAGGGGGCCAGACTCTTTGGAAACACCATATATTTT. Translated, it gives CASSLEGARLFGNTIYF. Complete variable domain (other parts from reference TRBV7-9 and TRBJ1-3): DTGVSQNPRHKITKRGQNVTFRCDPISEHNRLYWYRQTLGQGPEFLTYFQNEAQLEKSRLLSDRFSAERPKGSFSTLEIQRTEQGDSAMYLCASSLEGARLFGNTIYFGEGSWLTVV.

This clone showed up just a few times. This chain links TRBV4-1 with TRBJ1-1, with 9 bases identical to TRBD1. The CDR3 runs 15 residues. From germline, CDR1 is MGHRA and CDR2 YSYEKL. V lost 4 bases to trimming and J lost 2 bases; unmatched junction nucleotides: 5. The CDR3 DNA reads TGCGCCAGCAGCCTAGGGACAGGGCGAAACACTGAAGCTTTCTTT. Translated, it gives CASSLGTGRNTEAFF.

This chain uses TRBV28 with TRBJ1-5, with a possible D match to TRBD1 (5 bases). The germline V gene has CDR1 MDHEN and CDR2 SYDVKM. CDR3 size: 13 residues. Trimming took 6 bases from V and 4 from J, leaving 10 bases between them. As DNA, the CDR3 is TGTGCCAGCAGGGGGGGTTGGAATCAGCCCCAGCATTTT. Amino acids: CASRGGWNQPQHF.

Only one count was recorded for this clone. This chain links TRBV6-6 with TRBJ1-2, with D perhaps TRBD1 (5 bases). CDR1 is MNHNY, CDR2 SVGAGI, per germline (reference sequence). This CDR3 is 15 amino acids long. The V gene lost 6 bases and the J gene lost 0 bases, with 14 bases spanning the gap. CDR3 DNA sequence: TGTGCCAGCAGATTGACAGCCAGTACTAACTATGGCTACACCTTC. Its protein product is CASRLTASTNYGYTF.

The rearrangement joins TRBV5-1 to TRBJ1-4; D is undetermined. Trimming pared 10 bases from V and 12 bases from J, leaving 22 bases between. The CDR3 covers 13 residues. From germline, CDR1 is SGHRS and CDR2 YFSETQ. Here the CDR3 DNA reads TGCGCCTCCCACGAGAATCCGGCGACGGAACTGTTTTTT. Translating it yields CASHENPATELFF.

This clone has only a few counts. The chain has TRBV2 and TRBJ2-1; 12 bases are shared with TRBD2. The CDR3 is made up of 16 amino acids. The V gene end was trimmed by 2 bases and the J gene end by 2 bases; junction bases not matched to a gene: 1. Germline loops: CDR1 SNHLY, CDR2 FYNNEI. CDR3 coding DNA: TGTGCCAGCAGTGAAAGGACTAGCGGGACCTACAATGAGCAGTTCTTC. The encoded protein is CASSERTSGTYNEQFF.

The chain combines TRBV7-9 with TRBJ1-1; unclear D gene. CDR3 size: 11 residues. Trimming shortened V by 1 base and J by 10 bases, and 7 bases separated the two germline ends. Per germline, CDR1 SEHNR and CDR2 FQNEAQ (reference sequence). Here the CDR3 reads CASSLGMGAFF. In nucleotides, the CDR3 is TGTGCCAGCAGCTTAGGCATGGGAGCTTTCTTT. Looking up the rest from reference TRBV7-9 and TRBJ1-1 gives the full variable domain: DTGVSQNPRHKITKRGQNVTFRCDPISEHNRLYWYRQTLGQGPEFLTYFQNEAQLEKSRLLSDRFSAERPKGSFSTLEIQRTEQGDSAMYLCASSLGMGAFFGQGTRLTVV.

This clone was counted between two and nine times. The rearrangement joins TRBV19 to TRBJ1-5; D is unclear. The CDR3 is made up of 14 amino acids. Trimming stripped 1 base from V and 1 base from J, with 5 bases between. CDR1 LNHDA and CDR2 SQIVND come from the germline V gene (reference sequence). CDR3 DNA sequence: TGTGCCAGTAGTATAGGGCTCAGCAATCAGCCCCAGCATTTT. Translated: CASSIGLSNQPQHF.

To note about this clone: The sample has other DNA sequences that encode this CDR3 too. V usage is TRBV6-1 and J usage is TRBJ1-3; tentative D call: TRBD1 (6 bases). The CDR3 consists of 18 residues. The V and J ends lost 2 bases and 4 bases respectively, with 21 bases between them. The germline CDR1 and CDR2 sequences are MNHNS and SASEGT. The CDR3, as DNA: TGTGCCAGCAGTGAATACTACTCTGGGACAAGAAAGGGAAACACCATATATTTT. Encoded protein: CASSEYYSGTRKGNTIYF.

The J gene is TRBJ2-2, the V gene TRBV9, with 11 bases matching TRBD1. CDR3 size: 16 residues. V lost 3 bases to trimming and J lost 3 bases; unmatched junction nucleotides: 4. Germline values: CDR1 SGDLS, CDR2 YYNGEE. Here the CDR3 DNA reads TGTGCCAGCAGCGGGGGGACAGGGGGTCACACCGGGGAGCTGTTTTTT. Translating it yields CASSGGTGGHTGELFF.

J is TRBJ2-2 and V is TRBV5-4; 8 bases fit TRBD1. Germline assignment: CDR1 SGHNT and CDR2 YYREEE (reference sequence). Unmatched junction bases numbered 9, after V lost 4 bases and J lost 4 bases. The CDR3 is 16 amino acids. CDR3 nucleotide sequence: TGTGCCAGCAGCCAACCGGGACAGGTGTCCACCGGGGAGCTGTTTTTT. It yields the protein CASSQPGQVSTGELFF.

The chain carries TRBV5-4 and TRBJ2-2; D not resolved. V was shortened by 0 bases and J by 3 bases, with 6 bases between the two germline ends. Germline V CDR1 and CDR2: SGHNT, YYREEE (reference sequence). This CDR3 spans 14 amino acids. CDR3 protein: CASSLGLHTGELFF. CDR3 bases: TGTGCCAGCAGCTTGGGTCTGCACACCGGGGAGCTGTTTTTT.

The rearrangement joins TRBV11-3 to TRBJ2-2; D may be TRBD1 or TRBD2 (5 bases each). Trimming removed 2 bases at V and 6 bases at J, with 10 bases between. The CDR3 is 14 residues long. The germline CDR1 and CDR2 sequences are SGHNT and YENEEA. The CDR3 loop is CASSLYGTAGELFF. The CDR3 DNA reads TGTGCCAGCAGCTTATATGGGACCGCCGGGGAGCTGTTTTTT.

This clone was detected only a few times. This chain uses TRBV9 with TRBJ1-1; no clear D. Trimming shortened V by 0 bases and J by 0 bases, and 3 bases separated the two germline ends. The germline CDR1 and CDR2 sequences are SGDLS and YYNGEE. CDR3 length: 13 residues. In DNA, the CDR3 is TGTGCCAGCAGCGTAGCCATGAACACTGAAGCTTTCTTT. Its translation is CASSVAMNTEAFF. The full variable domain, in which reference TRBV9 and TRBJ1-1 provide the parts outside the CDR3, is DSGVTQTPKHLITATGQRVTLRCSPRSGDLSVYWYQQSLDQGLQFLIQYYNGEERAKGNILERFSAQQFPDLHSELNLSSLELGDSALYFCASSVAMNTEAFFGQGTRLTVV.

Written as DNA, the CDR3 is TGTGCCACATTTGAGGGACTAGCGGGGGGCGAGACCCAGTACTTC. Translated: CATFEGLAGGETQYF. The gene calls are TRBV28 and TRBJ2-5, with 15 bases fitting TRBD2. The J segment lost 5 bases and the V segment lost 10 bases, leaving 8 bases of the junction unmatched. This CDR3 region has 15 residues. Germline V gene sequence: CDR1 MDHEN, CDR2 SYDVKM.

The V gene is TRBV2, the J gene TRBJ1-2, with 8 bases lining up with TRBD1. This CDR3 contains 14 residues. Looked up from germline, CDR1 is SNHLY and CDR2 is FYNNEI. V lost 5 bases to trimming and J lost 7 bases; unmatched junction nucleotides: 9. This CDR3 is CASSRTGWISGYTF. The CDR3 nucleotides are TGTGCCAGCAGTAGGACAGGGTGGATTTCTGGCTACACCTTC.

Here the CDR3 reads CASSEGPYSGNTIYF. The CDR3 bases are TGTGCCAGCAGTGAGGGACCCTACTCTGGAAACACCATATATTTT. V gene TRBV6-1 combines with J gene TRBJ1-3, with D possibly matching TRBD1 (5 bases). V shed 3 bases and J shed 0 bases, with 9 bases lying between them. The CDR3 totals 15 residues. Germline CDR1 is MNHNS and CDR2 is SASEGT.

The chain carries TRBV2 and TRBJ1-1; possibly TRBD1 for D (5 bases). The CDR3 spans 16 residues. V lost 7 bases and J lost 0, with 18 bases in between. Germline assignment: CDR1 SNHLY and CDR2 FYNNEI. CDR3 nucleotide sequence: TGTGCCAGCAAGGTATTAGCGGGACTGTTGAACACTGAAGCTTTCTTT. Its protein product is CASKVLAGLLNTEAFF.